Following are 6 T cell receptor beta chains from one sample sequenced in a study of cytomegalovirus exposure and HLA in healthy donors. Primers for the PCR totalled 60 Vbeta and 13 Jbeta. Here immunoSEQ multiplex PCR was the method, and the copy in TCRdb shows in-frame clones only, minus some. Of 150,000 to 200,000 clones listed, 76% are singletons. Material: PBMCs. Every receptor here comes from a male donor in good health and CMV-seronegative.

J is TRBJ2-7 and V is TRBV7-9; TRBD1 aligns across 7 bases. Trimming at V came to 4 bases and at J to 3 bases, leaving 12 bases not matched to a gene. Germline-derived CDR1 and CDR2 are SEHNR and FQNEAQ (reference sequence). CDR3 length: 16 amino acids. The CDR3 spells CASSSGQAVRVYEQYF. In DNA form, the CDR3 reads TGTGCCAGCAGCTCCGGACAGGCTGTGAGGGTCTACGAGCAGTACTTC.

In nucleotides, the CDR3 is TGTGCCAGCAGTTTCGCGGGACGGGACAATGAGCAGTTCTTC. Its protein product is CASSFAGRDNEQFF. The chain joins TRBV28 to TRBJ2-1, with a tentative D call TRBD2 (6 bases). V was trimmed by 3 bases and J by 5 bases, leaving 11 bases between them. CDR1 and CDR2 (germline): MDHEN, SYDVKM. The CDR3 extends over 14 amino acids.

This clone was recorded only once. The chain combines TRBV6-5 with TRBJ2-7; 8 positions match TRBD1. Germline-derived CDR1 and CDR2 are MNHEY and SVGAGI. J was trimmed by 4 bases and V by 2 bases; bases with no gene match: 7. CDR3 length: 15 amino acids. The CDR3 is CASSYGGTGPYEQYF. The CDR3 bases are TGTGCCAGCAGTTACGGGGGGACAGGCCCTTACGAGCAGTACTTC.

The V gene is TRBV7-9, the J gene TRBJ2-7, with D possibly being TRBD2 (5 bases). Germline V gene data show CDR1 as SEHNR and CDR2 as FQNEAQ (reference sequence). V was trimmed by 5 bases and J by 6 bases, leaving 8 bases between them. The CDR3 totals 11 residues. In nucleotides, the CDR3 is TGTGCCAGCAGCGTACTAGGCGAGCAGTACTTC. Protein product: CASSVLGEQYF.

The V and J genes are TRBV29-1 and TRBJ2-1; perhaps TRBD1 as D (6 bases). In germline, CDR1 is SQVTM, CDR2 ANQGSEA. The V end was cut by 2 bases, the J end by 8 bases, with 13 bases between. CDR3 size: 13 residues. The CDR3 DNA reads as TGCAGCGTTGAATTGGGGGCGGTGGATGAGCAGTTCTTC. Amino acids: CSVELGAVDEQFF.

With regard to this clone: An end of the junction differs from the germline gene, which may be a read error. The CDR3 region is CSSSIPGTSGYNEQFF. The CDR3, as DNA: TGTTCCAGCAGCATTCCGGGGACTTCCGGATACAATGAGCAGTTCTTC. V gene TRBV7-9 combines with J gene TRBJ2-1; weak D call: TRBD2 (6 bases). CDR1 is SEHNR, CDR2 FQNEAQ, per germline (reference sequence). CDR3 length: 16 amino acids.